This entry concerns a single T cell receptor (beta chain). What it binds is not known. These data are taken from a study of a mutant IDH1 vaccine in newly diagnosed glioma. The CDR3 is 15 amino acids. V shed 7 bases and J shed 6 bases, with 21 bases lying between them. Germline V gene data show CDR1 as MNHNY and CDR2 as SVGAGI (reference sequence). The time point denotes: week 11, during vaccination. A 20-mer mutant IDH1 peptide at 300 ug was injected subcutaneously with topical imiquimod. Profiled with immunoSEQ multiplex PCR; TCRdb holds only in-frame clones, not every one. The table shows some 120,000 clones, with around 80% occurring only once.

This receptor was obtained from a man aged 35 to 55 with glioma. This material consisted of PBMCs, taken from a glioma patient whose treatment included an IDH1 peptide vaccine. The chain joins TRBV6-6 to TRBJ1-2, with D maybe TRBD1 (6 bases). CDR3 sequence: CASTMWWRGTNGYTF. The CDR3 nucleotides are TGTGCCAGCACGATGTGGTGGAGGGGGACAAATGGCTACACCTTC.